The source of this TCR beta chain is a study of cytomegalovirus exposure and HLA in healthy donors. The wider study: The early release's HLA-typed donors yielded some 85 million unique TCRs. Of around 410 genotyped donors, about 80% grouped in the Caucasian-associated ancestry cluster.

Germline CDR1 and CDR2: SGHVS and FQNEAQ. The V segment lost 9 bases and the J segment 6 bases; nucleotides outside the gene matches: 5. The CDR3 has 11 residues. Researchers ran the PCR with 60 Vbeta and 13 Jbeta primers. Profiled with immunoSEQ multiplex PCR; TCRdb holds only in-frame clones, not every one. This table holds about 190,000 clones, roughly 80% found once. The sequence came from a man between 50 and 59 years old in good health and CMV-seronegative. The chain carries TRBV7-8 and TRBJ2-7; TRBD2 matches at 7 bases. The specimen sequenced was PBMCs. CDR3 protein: CASSRGVEQYF. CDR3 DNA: TGTGCCAGTTCTCGGGGGGTCGAGCAGTACTTC.